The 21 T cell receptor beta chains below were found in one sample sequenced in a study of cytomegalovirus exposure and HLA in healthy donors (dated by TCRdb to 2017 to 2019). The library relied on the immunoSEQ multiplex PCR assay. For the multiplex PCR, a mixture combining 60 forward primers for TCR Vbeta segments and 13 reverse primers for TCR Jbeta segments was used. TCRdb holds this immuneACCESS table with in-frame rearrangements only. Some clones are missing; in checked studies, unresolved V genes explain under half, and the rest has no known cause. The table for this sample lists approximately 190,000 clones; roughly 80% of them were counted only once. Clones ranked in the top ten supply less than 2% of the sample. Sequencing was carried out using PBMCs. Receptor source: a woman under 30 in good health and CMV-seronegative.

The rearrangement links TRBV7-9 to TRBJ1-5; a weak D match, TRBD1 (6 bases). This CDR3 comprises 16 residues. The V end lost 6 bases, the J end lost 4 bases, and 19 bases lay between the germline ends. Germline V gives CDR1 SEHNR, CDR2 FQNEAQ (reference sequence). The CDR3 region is CASSPRENRVNQPQHF. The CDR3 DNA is TGTGCCAGCAGTCCTAGGGAAAACAGGGTAAATCAGCCCCAGCATTTT.

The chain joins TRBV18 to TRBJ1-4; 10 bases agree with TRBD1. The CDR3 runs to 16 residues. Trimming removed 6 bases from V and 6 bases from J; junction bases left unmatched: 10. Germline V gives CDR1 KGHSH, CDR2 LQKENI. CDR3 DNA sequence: TGTGCCAGCTCCCCCATAACCGGGACAGGGGATGAAAAACTGTTTTTT. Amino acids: CASSPITGTGDEKLFF.

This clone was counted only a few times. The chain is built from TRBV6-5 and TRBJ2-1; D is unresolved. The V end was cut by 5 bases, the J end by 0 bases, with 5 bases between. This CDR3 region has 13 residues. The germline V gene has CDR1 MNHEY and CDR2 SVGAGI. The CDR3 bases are TGTGCCAGCAGTAAGAGCTCCTACAATGAGCAGTTCTTC. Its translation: CASSKSSYNEQFF.

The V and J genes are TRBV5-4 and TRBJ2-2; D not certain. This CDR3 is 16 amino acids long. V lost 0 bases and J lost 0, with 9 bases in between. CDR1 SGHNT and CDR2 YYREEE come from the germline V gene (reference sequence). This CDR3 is CASSLVGLANTGELFF. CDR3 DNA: TGTGCCAGCAGCTTGGTGGGCCTCGCGAACACCGGGGAGCTGTTTTTT.

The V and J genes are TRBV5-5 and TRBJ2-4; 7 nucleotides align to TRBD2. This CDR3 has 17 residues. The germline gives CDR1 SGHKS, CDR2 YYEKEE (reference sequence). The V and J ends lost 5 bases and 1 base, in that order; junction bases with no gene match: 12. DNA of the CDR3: TGTGCCAGCAGTCAACTCGCCCTGGGGGGGGCCAAAAACATTCAGTACTTC. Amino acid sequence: CASSQLALGGAKNIQYF.

Here the CDR3 DNA reads TGTGCCAGCAGTTACCTAGGACAGGGTCTCAATGAGCAGTTCTTC. This translates into CASSYLGQGLNEQFF. The rearrangement links TRBV6-5 to TRBJ2-1; TRBD1 matches at 8 bases. Per germline, CDR1 MNHEY and CDR2 SVGAGI. J gave up 6 bases and V 2 bases, and 6 bases lay outside the gene matches. The length of the CDR3 is 15 residues.

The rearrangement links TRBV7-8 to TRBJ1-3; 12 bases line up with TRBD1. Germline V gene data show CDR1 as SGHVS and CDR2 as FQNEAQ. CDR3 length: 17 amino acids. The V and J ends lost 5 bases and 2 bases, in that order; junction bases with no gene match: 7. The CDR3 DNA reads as TGTGCCAGCAGCCCGTGGGGACAGGGGGCCGCTGGAAACACCATATATTTT. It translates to CASSPWGQGAAGNTIYF.

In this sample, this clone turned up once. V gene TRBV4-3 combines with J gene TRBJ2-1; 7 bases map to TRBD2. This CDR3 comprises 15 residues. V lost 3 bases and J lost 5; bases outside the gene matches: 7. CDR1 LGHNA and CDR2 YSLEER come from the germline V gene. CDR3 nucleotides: TGCGCCAGCAGCCAGTCGGGGGGTCCGGACAATGAGCAGTTCTTC. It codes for CASSQSGGPDNEQFF.

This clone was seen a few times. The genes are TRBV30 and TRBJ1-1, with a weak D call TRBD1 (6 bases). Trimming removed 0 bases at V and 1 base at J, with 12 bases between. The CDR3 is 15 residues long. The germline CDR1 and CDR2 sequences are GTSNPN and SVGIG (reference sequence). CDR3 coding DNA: TGTGCCTGGAGTGTACGGTCAGGGGCGAACACTGAAGCTTTCTTT. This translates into CAWSVRSGANTEAFF.

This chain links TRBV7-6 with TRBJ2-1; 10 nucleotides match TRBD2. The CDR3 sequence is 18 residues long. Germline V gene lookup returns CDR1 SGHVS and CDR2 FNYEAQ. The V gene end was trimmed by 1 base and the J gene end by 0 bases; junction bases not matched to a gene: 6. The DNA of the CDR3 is TGTGCCAGCAGCTTAGGTCTAGCGGGAGCAAACTCCTACAATGAGCAGTTCTTC. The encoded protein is CASSLGLAGANSYNEQFF.

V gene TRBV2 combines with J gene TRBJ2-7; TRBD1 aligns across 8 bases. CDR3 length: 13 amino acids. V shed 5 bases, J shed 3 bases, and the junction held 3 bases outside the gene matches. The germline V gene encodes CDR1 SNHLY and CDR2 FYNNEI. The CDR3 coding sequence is TGTGCCAGCAGTTTCGACAGGGGCTACGAGCAGTACTTC. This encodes CASSFDRGYEQYF.

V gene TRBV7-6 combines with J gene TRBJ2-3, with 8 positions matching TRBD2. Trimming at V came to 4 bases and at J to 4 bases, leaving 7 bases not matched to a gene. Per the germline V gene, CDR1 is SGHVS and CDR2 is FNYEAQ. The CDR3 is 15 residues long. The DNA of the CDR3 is TGTGCCAGCAGCTCGATTAGCGGGAATGCAGATACGCAGTATTTT. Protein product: CASSSISGNADTQYF.

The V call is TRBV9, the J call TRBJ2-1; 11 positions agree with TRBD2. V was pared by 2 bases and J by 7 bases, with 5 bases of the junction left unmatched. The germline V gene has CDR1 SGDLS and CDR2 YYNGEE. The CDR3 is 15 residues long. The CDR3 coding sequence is TGTGCCAGCAGCGTGGGACTAGCGGAATCAAATGAGCAGTTCTTC. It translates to CASSVGLAESNEQFF.

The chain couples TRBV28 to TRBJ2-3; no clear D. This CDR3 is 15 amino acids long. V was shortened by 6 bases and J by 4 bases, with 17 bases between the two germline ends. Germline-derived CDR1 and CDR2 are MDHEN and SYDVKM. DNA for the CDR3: TGTGCCAGCAGACTAAATCCTCCCCCCCCAGATACGCAGTATTTT. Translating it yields CASRLNPPPPDTQYF.

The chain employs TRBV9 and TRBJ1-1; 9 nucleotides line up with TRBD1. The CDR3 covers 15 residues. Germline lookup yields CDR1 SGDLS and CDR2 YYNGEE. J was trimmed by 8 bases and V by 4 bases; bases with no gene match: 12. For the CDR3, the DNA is TGTGCCAGCAGCCCCCCCGGGACAGGGAGGTTCGAAGCTTTCTTT. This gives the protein CASSPPGTGRFEAFF.

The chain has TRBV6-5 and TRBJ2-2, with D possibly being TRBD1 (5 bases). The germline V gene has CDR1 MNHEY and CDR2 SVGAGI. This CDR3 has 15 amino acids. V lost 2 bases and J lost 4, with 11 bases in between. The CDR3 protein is CASSYKGRSTGELFF. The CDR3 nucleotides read TGTGCCAGCAGTTACAAGGGGCGTAGCACCGGGGAGCTGTTTTTT.

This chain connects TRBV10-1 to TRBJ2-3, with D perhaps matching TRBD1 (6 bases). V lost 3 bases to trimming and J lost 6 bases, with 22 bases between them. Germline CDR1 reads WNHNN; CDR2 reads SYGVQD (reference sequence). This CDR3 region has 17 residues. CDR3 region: CASSDSGDVHLMDTQYF. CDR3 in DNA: TGCGCCAGCAGTGATTCAGGGGACGTCCATCTGATGGATACGCAGTATTTT.

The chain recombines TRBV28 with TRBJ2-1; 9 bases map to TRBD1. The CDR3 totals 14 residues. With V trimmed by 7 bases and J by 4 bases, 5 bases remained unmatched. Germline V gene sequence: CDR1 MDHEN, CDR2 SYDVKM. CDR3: CASTRGQGYNEQFF. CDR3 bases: TGTGCCAGCACCCGAGGACAGGGGTACAATGAGCAGTTCTTC.

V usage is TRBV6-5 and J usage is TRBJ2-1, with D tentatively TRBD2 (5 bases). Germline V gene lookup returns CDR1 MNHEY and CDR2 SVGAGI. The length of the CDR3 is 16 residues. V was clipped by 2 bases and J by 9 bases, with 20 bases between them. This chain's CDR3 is CASSYIGDRTDIEQFF. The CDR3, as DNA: TGTGCCAGCAGTTACATCGGTGACCGGACTGATATTGAGCAGTTCTTC.

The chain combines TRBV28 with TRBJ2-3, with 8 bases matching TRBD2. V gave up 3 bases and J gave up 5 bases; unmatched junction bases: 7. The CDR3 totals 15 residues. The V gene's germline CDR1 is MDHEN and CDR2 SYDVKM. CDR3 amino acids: CASSLGGRTRDTQYF. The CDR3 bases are TGTGCCAGCAGTTTGGGCGGGAGGACCAGAGATACGCAGTATTTT.

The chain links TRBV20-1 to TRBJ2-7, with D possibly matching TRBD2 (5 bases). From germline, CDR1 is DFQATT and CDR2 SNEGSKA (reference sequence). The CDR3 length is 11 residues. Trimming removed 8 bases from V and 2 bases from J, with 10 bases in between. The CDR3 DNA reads TGCAGTCTGCCGGGGACCTACGAGCAGTACTTC. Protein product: CSLPGTYEQYF.